These 24 T cell receptor beta chains were sequenced from one sample in a study of shared clonotypes between healthy human individuals. The repertoire was sequenced with immunoSEQ multiplex PCR; TCRdb's copy has only in-frame clones and lacks some. The table shows under 1,100,000 clones, with around 76% occurring only once. The sample consisted of memory CD4+ T cells sorted from blood. Subset noted: CD45RA-negative fraction. These receptors were collected from a man aged 18 to 30 in good health.

The table lists this clone with a count of one. The V call is TRBV11-2, the J call TRBJ2-2; 10 bases align to TRBD1. The CDR3 is made up of 17 amino acids. In germline, CDR1 is SGHAT, CDR2 FQNNGV. J was trimmed by 0 bases and V by 1 base; bases with no gene match: 2. CDR3 protein: CASSLVGTGANTGELFF. In DNA form, the CDR3 reads TGTGCCAGCAGCTTAGTTGGGACAGGGGCGAACACCGGGGAGCTGTTTTTT.

The chain joins TRBV9 to TRBJ2-2; tentative D call: TRBD2 (6 bases). CDR1 and CDR2 (germline): SGDLS, YYNGEE. The CDR3 consists of 13 residues. V lost 2 bases and J lost 6, with 8 bases in between. CDR3 in amino acids: CASSVWEAGELFF. Written as DNA, the CDR3 is TGTGCCAGCAGCGTCTGGGAGGCCGGGGAGCTGTTTTTT.

This chain uses TRBV4-1 with TRBJ2-1; D is perhaps TRBD1 (6 bases). V was pared by 2 bases and J by 7 bases, with 15 bases between. Germline loops: CDR1 MGHRA, CDR2 YSYEKL. CDR3 length: 15 amino acids. CDR3 region: CASSQPLGQGNEQFF. The CDR3 DNA reads as TGCGCCAGCAGCCAACCCCTTGGCCAGGGGAATGAGCAGTTCTTC.

This chain connects TRBV5-1 to TRBJ2-5; 8 bases fit TRBD1. V lost 5 bases, J lost 6 bases, and 9 bases stayed unmatched. The CDR3 has 14 amino acids. Germline V gene lookup returns CDR1 SGHRS and CDR2 YFSETQ. DNA for the CDR3: TGCGCCAGCAGGCCGACAGGGGACTCGAAGACCCAGTACTTC. This translates into CASRPTGDSKTQYF.

V gene TRBV6-5 combines with J gene TRBJ1-2; a possible D gene is TRBD1 (6 bases). V was clipped by 3 bases and J by 4 bases, with 12 bases between them. CDR3 size: 14 residues. CDR1 and CDR2 from the germline V gene are MNHEY and SVGAGI. The DNA of the CDR3 is TGTGCCAGCAGTTATCAGGGGAACTCCTATGGCTACACCTTC. Translated: CASSYQGNSYGYTF.

V usage is TRBV6-1 and J usage is TRBJ1-5; 8 bases fit TRBD1. CDR1 and CDR2 (germline): MNHNS, SASEGT. With 8 bases clipped from V and 8 bases from J, the junction kept 8 bases outside the gene matches. This CDR3 is built from 13 residues. The CDR3 here is CASDRGGTEPQHF. The CDR3 bases are TGTGCCAGCGACAGGGGTGGTACGGAGCCCCAGCATTTT.

This sequence joins TRBV6-6 and TRBJ2-7, with 9 bases fitting TRBD1. Germline V gives CDR1 MNHNY, CDR2 SVGAGI (reference sequence). This CDR3 is built from 15 residues. Losses at the gene ends were 5 bases for V and 7 bases for J; bases not matched to a gene: 12. The DNA for the CDR3 is TGTGCCAGCAGTCAGGGACAGGGTCCTTTGGGGGAGCAGTACTTC. Protein: CASSQGQGPLGEQYF.

The gene calls are TRBV18 and TRBJ2-7; D tentatively fits TRBD1 or TRBD2 (5 bases each). Germline CDR1 is KGHSH and CDR2 is LQKENI. CDR3 size: 15 residues. V was trimmed by 3 bases and J by 0 bases, leaving 12 bases between them. The CDR3 DNA reads as TGTGCCAGCTCACCGGCGGCAGGGAGCTCCTACGAGCAGTACTTC. It encodes CASSPAAGSSYEQYF.

The V call is TRBV11-2, the J call TRBJ1-1, with a possible D match to TRBD1 (5 bases). V was pared by 5 bases and J by 6 bases, with 16 bases between. This CDR3 comprises 14 residues. The germline CDR1 and CDR2 sequences are SGHAT and FQNNGV. The CDR3 here is CASSRLRGLAEAFF. The CDR3 bases are TGTGCCAGCAGCCGCTTACGGGGGTTGGCTGAAGCTTTCTTT.

DNA for the CDR3: TGTGCCAGCAGGCTAAGCGGGCCGGACTCCTACGAGCAGTACTTC. Protein: CASRLSGPDSYEQYF. The chain joins TRBV28 to TRBJ2-7; D may be TRBD2 (6 bases). The CDR3 totals 15 residues. CDR1 is MDHEN and CDR2 is SYDVKM in the germline V gene. The V end was cut by 6 bases, the J end by 0 bases, with 15 bases between.

The chain recombines TRBV27 with TRBJ2-1, with 10 bases aligning to TRBD1. The J segment lost 7 bases and the V segment lost 5 bases, leaving 11 bases of the junction unmatched. The germline V gene has CDR1 MNHEY and CDR2 SMNVEV (reference sequence). The CDR3 spans 16 residues. The chain's CDR3 is CASSHNPGTGANEQFF. CDR3 coding DNA: TGTGCCAGCAGTCACAACCCCGGGACAGGGGCTAATGAGCAGTTCTTC.

The chain recombines TRBV10-1 with TRBJ2-7, with 10 nucleotides matching TRBD1. The CDR3 is 14 amino acids. V lost 4 bases to trimming and J lost 5 bases; unmatched junction nucleotides: 5. Germline V gene data show CDR1 as WNHNN and CDR2 as SYGVQD (reference sequence). CDR3 region: CASSASGTGDEQYF. DNA for the CDR3: TGCGCCAGCAGTGCTTCCGGGACAGGGGACGAGCAGTACTTC.

This clone was counted ten times or more. The V call is TRBV7-9, the J call TRBJ2-5; 7 positions agree with TRBD1. CDR3 length equals 14 residues. The J segment lost 1 base and the V segment lost 3 bases, leaving 2 bases of the junction unmatched. Looked up from germline, CDR1 is SEHNR and CDR2 is FQNEAQ (reference sequence). DNA of the CDR3: TGTGCCAGCAGCTTTGACAGGGCCCAAGAGACCCAGTACTTC. This codes for CASSFDRAQETQYF.

This clone was recorded only once. The chain couples TRBV5-1 to TRBJ2-3, with 7 bases identical to TRBD1. CDR1 SGHRS and CDR2 YFSETQ come from the germline V gene. The CDR3 has 16 residues. Trimming took 1 base from V and 1 from J; bases not matched to a gene: 6. CDR3 bases: TGCGCCAGCAGCTTGCCGACAGGGTCGGGCACAGATACGCAGTATTTT. Its translation is CASSLPTGSGTDTQYF.

In this sample, this clone turned up a few times. Other nucleotide sequences from this sample produce the same CDR3. The V call is TRBV25-1, the J call TRBJ2-3; D not resolved. The CDR3 spans 11 residues. Germline CDR1 MGHDK, CDR2 SYGVNS. Trimming stripped 5 bases from V and 3 bases from J, with 3 bases between. The CDR3 DNA is TGTGCCAGCAGTCGGACAGATACGCAGTATTTT. It codes for CASSRTDTQYF.

V usage is TRBV5-5 and J usage is TRBJ1-2; D may be TRBD1 (5 bases). The CDR3 runs 13 residues. V lost 4 bases and J lost 2, with 9 bases in between. Looked up from germline, CDR1 is SGHKS and CDR2 is YYEKEE (reference sequence). The CDR3 protein is CASSPDRNYGYTF. For the CDR3, the DNA is TGTGCCAGCAGCCCCGACAGAAACTATGGCTACACCTTC.

This clone showed up just a few times. This chain joins TRBV6-1 and TRBJ2-3; D is perhaps TRBD2 (6 bases). CDR3 length equals 15 residues. V lost 5 bases and J 0 bases, leaving 12 bases between the germline ends. The germline gives CDR1 MNHNS, CDR2 SASEGT. The CDR3 spells CASSRAGYSTDTQYF. DNA for the CDR3: TGTGCCAGCAGTCGCGCGGGATATAGCACAGATACGCAGTATTTT.

V is TRBV4-2 and J is TRBJ1-2; 8 bases match TRBD1. CDR3 length: 13 residues. The J segment lost 6 bases and the V segment lost 4 bases, leaving 4 bases of the junction unmatched. CDR1 is LGHNA, CDR2 YNFKEQ, per germline. This CDR3 is CASSLGQGDGYTF. The CDR3 bases are TGTGCCAGCAGCCTAGGACAGGGCGATGGCTACACCTTC.

The chain has TRBV7-2 and TRBJ1-2; possible D gene TRBD1, 6 bases. The CDR3 has 14 amino acids. With 5 bases removed from V and 7 bases from J, the gap between germline ends came to 17 bases. Germline V lookup: CDR1 SGHTA, CDR2 FQGNSA. The CDR3 region has the DNA TGTGCCAGCAGCCCTAGACAGGACCCGAGTGGCTACACCTTC. This gives the protein CASSPRQDPSGYTF.

The chain combines TRBV10-3 with TRBJ2-1, with TRBD1 identical over 7 bases. There are 17 residues in the CDR3. The ends lost 4 bases at V and 0 bases at J; junction bases unmatched: 9. The V gene's germline CDR1 is ENHRY and CDR2 SYGVKD. The CDR3 DNA reads as TGTGCCATCAGTGGGGGGACAGCAAAACTCTCCTACAATGAGCAGTTCTTC. Translating gives CAISGGTAKLSYNEQFF.

This clone was counted a few times. CDR3 DNA sequence: TGTGCCAGCAGTGAAGGGCAGGGGAGGACTGAAGCTTTCTTT. Protein product: CASSEGQGRTEAFF. V and J are TRBV6-1 and TRBJ1-1; TRBD1 is a possible D gene (6 bases). Trimming removed 1 base from V and 5 bases from J, with 11 bases in between. Germline V lookup: CDR1 MNHNS, CDR2 SASEGT. The CDR3 contains 14 residues.

V and J are TRBV10-3 and TRBJ2-7; tentative D call: TRBD1 (5 bases). Germline V gives CDR1 ENHRY, CDR2 SYGVKD. The CDR3 is made up of 14 amino acids. With 2 bases removed from V and 0 bases from J, the gap between germline ends came to 8 bases. The CDR3 DNA follows: TGTGCCATCAGTGAGCAGGGCTCCTCCTACGAGCAGTACTTC. This encodes CAISEQGSSYEQYF.

The rearrangement uses TRBV19 and TRBJ1-6; tentative D call: TRBD1 (5 bases). V lost 5 bases, J lost 0 bases, and 17 bases lay in between. Germline V gene sequence: CDR1 LNHDA, CDR2 SQIVND (reference sequence). The CDR3 totals 18 residues. CDR3 sequence reads: CASSPGRSSSSYNSPLHF. The CDR3 coding sequence is TGTGCCAGTAGTCCGGGACGAAGTTCGAGCTCCTATAATTCACCCCTCCACTTT.

V gene TRBV30 combines with J gene TRBJ2-1; perhaps D is TRBD1 or TRBD2 (6 bases each). With 2 bases removed from V and 0 bases from J, the gap between germline ends came to 20 bases. Per the germline V gene, CDR1 is GTSNPN and CDR2 is SVGIG (reference sequence). This CDR3 comprises 18 residues. CDR3 residues: CAWSLSTGGPVSYNEQFF. CDR3 nucleotide sequence: TGTGCCTGGAGTCTATCGACTGGGGGGCCCGTCTCCTACAATGAGCAGTTCTTC.